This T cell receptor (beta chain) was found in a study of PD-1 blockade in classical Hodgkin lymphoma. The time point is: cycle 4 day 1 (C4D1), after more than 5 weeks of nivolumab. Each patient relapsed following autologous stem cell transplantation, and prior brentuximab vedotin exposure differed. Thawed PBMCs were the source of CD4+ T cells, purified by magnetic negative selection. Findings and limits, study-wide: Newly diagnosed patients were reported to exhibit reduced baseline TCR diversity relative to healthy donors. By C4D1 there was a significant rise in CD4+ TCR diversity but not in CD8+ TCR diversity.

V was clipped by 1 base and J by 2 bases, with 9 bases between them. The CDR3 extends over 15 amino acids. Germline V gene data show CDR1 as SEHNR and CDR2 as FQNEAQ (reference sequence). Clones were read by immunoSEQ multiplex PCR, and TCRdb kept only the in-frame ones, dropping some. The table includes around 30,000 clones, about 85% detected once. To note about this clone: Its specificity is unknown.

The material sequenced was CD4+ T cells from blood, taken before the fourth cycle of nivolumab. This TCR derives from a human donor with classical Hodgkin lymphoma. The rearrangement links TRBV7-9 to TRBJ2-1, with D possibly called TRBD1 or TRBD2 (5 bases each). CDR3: CASSLDGAAYNEQFF. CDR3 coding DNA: TGTGCCAGCAGCTTAGACGGGGCCGCCTACAATGAGCAGTTCTTC.